The rows below give T cell receptor beta chains drawn from one sample of a study of T cell responses to AZD1222 COVID-19 vaccine. Assay: immunoSEQ multiplex PCR; the TCRdb copy retains only in-frame clones and omits some. The profile shows roughly 190,000 clones, more than 75% of them singletons. Sequences were derived from peripheral blood, sampled on day 0 of AZD1222 vaccination. The receptors were sampled from an adult in good health. Both conserved end residues are part of each CDR3. The D gene is left open where the match is weak. Some rows mark clone size as missing; the rest say once, few, many or name a class of expanded clone.

v_call: TRBV18; clone_size: few; d_call: NA; j_call: TRBJ1-1; cdr3_aa: CASSPNLVWMNTEAFF; cdr3_nt: TGTGCCAGCTCACCTAACCTCGTGTGGATGAACACTGAAGCTTTCTTT
v_call: TRBV19; clone_size: NA; d_call: NA; j_call: TRBJ2-4; cdr3_aa: CASSPERRGNIQYF; cdr3_nt: TGTGCCAGTAGTCCGGAGAGAAGGGGTAACATTCAGTACTTC
v_call: TRBV4-1; clone_size: once; d_call: NA; j_call: TRBJ2-7; cdr3_aa: CASSPGGTPYEQYF; cdr3_nt: TGCGCCAGCAGCCCTGGCGGGACCCCCTACGAGCAGTACTTC
v_call: TRBV7-3; clone_size: once; d_call: TRBD1; j_call: TRBJ1-1; cdr3_aa: CASSNRQGGEAFF; cdr3_nt: TGTGCCAGCAGCAACCGACAGGGGGGTGAAGCTTTCTTT
v_call: TRBV15; clone_size: NA; d_call: NA; j_call: TRBJ2-3; cdr3_aa: CATSGSPGGRGTDTQYF; cdr3_nt: TGTGCCACCAGCGGCTCGCCCGGGGGTCGTGGGACAGATACGCAGTATTTT
v_call: TRBV5-5; clone_size: NA; d_call: TRBD1; j_call: TRBJ1-1; cdr3_aa: CASSDPDRGNTEAFF; cdr3_nt: TGTGCCAGCAGCGATCCTGACAGGGGGAACACTGAAGCTTTCTTT
v_call: TRBV29-1; clone_size: NA; d_call: TRBD2; j_call: TRBJ2-5; cdr3_aa: CSVEGQRGNQETQYF; cdr3_nt: TGCAGCGTTGAAGGCCAGCGGGGTAACCAAGAGACCCAGTACTTC
v_call: TRBV19; clone_size: NA; d_call: TRBD2; j_call: TRBJ2-1; cdr3_aa: CASSMSVAGTNNEQFF; cdr3_nt: TGTGCCAGTAGTATGTCGGTAGCGGGGACCAACAATGAGCAGTTCTTC
v_call: TRBV6-2/TRBV6-3; clone_size: NA; d_call: TRBD1; j_call: TRBJ2-3; cdr3_aa: CASSAGQGRADTQYF; cdr3_nt: TGTGCCAGCAGCGCCGGACAGGGTAGGGCAGATACGCAGTATTTT
v_call: TRBV29-1; clone_size: NA; d_call: TRBD1; j_call: TRBJ1-4; cdr3_aa: CSVTGQGDDNEKLFF; cdr3_nt: TGCAGCGTTACGGGACAGGGGGATGATAATGAAAAACTGTTTTTT
v_call: TRBV9; clone_size: NA; d_call: NA; j_call: TRBJ2-1; cdr3_aa: CASSVGLQHNEQFF; cdr3_nt: TGTGCCAGCAGCGTAGGGTTACAGCACAATGAGCAGTTCTTC
v_call: TRBV6-5; clone_size: once; d_call: NA; j_call: TRBJ2-1; cdr3_aa: CASSYDLGRYNEQFF; cdr3_nt: TGTGCCAGCAGTTACGATCTGGGGCGCTACAATGAGCAGTTCTTC
v_call: TRBV19; clone_size: NA; d_call: NA; j_call: TRBJ2-1; cdr3_aa: CASMDRSWAAHNEQFF; cdr3_nt: TGTGCCAGTATGGACCGTAGTTGGGCAGCACACAATGAGCAGTTCTTC
v_call: TRBV3-1/TRBV3-2; clone_size: NA; d_call: TRBD2; j_call: TRBJ2-7; cdr3_aa: CASSQTFLAGVSREQYF; cdr3_nt: TGTGCCAGCAGTCAAACATTCTTAGCGGGAGTATCTCGCGAGCAGTACTTC
v_call: TRBV27; clone_size: NA; d_call: NA; j_call: TRBJ1-5; cdr3_aa: CASSLYWGGQPQHF; cdr3_nt: TGTGCCAGCAGTTTATATTGGGGCGGCCAGCCCCAGCATTTT
v_call: TRBV13; clone_size: NA; d_call: TRBD1; j_call: TRBJ2-4; cdr3_aa: CASSIRTGANIQYF; cdr3_nt: TGTGCCAGCAGCATAAGGACAGGGGCCAACATTCAGTACTTC
v_call: TRBV28; clone_size: NA; d_call: NA; j_call: TRBJ2-2; cdr3_aa: CASSLGVGELFF; cdr3_nt: TGTGCCAGCAGTTTGGGTGTCGGGGAGCTGTTTTTT
v_call: TRBV6-4; clone_size: NA; d_call: TRBD2; j_call: TRBJ2-5; cdr3_aa: CAKQRGELYQETQYF; cdr3_nt: TGTGCCAAGCAGCGGGGTGAGCTTTACCAAGAGACCCAGTACTTC
v_call: TRBV24-1; clone_size: NA; d_call: NA; j_call: TRBJ1-1; cdr3_aa: CATSDSGNTEAFF; cdr3_nt: TGTGCCACCAGTGATTCGGGGAACACTGAAGCTTTCTTT
v_call: TRBV2; clone_size: NA; d_call: TRBD2; j_call: TRBJ2-4; cdr3_aa: CASSETSGGAKNIQYF; cdr3_nt: TGTGCCAGCAGCGAAACTAGCGGGGGGGCCAAAAACATTCAGTACTTC
v_call: TRBV13; clone_size: NA; d_call: NA; j_call: TRBJ1-1; cdr3_aa: CASSFGSSVTEAFF; cdr3_nt: TGTGCCAGCAGCTTTGGGAGTTCGGTCACTGAAGCTTTCTTT
v_call: TRBV28; clone_size: NA; d_call: TRBD2; j_call: TRBJ2-5; cdr3_aa: CASSLWRETQETQYF; cdr3_nt: TGTGCCAGCAGCCTTTGGCGGGAGACCCAAGAGACCCAGTACTTC
v_call: TRBV9; clone_size: NA; d_call: NA; j_call: TRBJ1-1; cdr3_aa: CASTRMVNIQGGTEAFF; cdr3_nt: TGTGCCAGCACCCGAATGGTAAATATACAGGGCGGCACTGAAGCTTTCTTT
v_call: TRBV7-7; clone_size: NA; d_call: NA; j_call: TRBJ2-7; cdr3_aa: CASSLQAGYEYEQYF; cdr3_nt: TGTGCCAGCAGCTTACAGGCAGGGTACGAATACGAGCAGTACTTC
v_call: TRBV7-8; clone_size: NA; d_call: NA; j_call: TRBJ2-5; cdr3_aa: CASSLKGPNVETQYF; cdr3_nt: TGTGCCAGCAGCTTAAAGGGACCCAACGTAGAGACCCAGTACTTC
v_call: TRBV5-1; clone_size: NA; d_call: NA; j_call: TRBJ2-3; cdr3_aa: CASSLRSPGVLETDTQYF; cdr3_nt: TGCGCCAGCAGCTTGAGGTCTCCGGGGGTCTTGGAGACAGATACGCAGTATTTT
v_call: TRBV18; clone_size: NA; d_call: TRBD1; j_call: TRBJ1-3; cdr3_aa: CASSPVVGQGTGNTIYF; cdr3_nt: TGTGCCAGCTCACCAGTTGTGGGACAGGGTACTGGAAACACCATATATTTT
v_call: TRBV7-9; clone_size: few; d_call: NA; j_call: TRBJ1-4; cdr3_aa: CASSFVQTNEKLFF; cdr3_nt: TGTGCCAGCAGCTTTGTACAGACGAATGAAAAACTGTTTTTT
v_call: TRBV2; clone_size: NA; d_call: NA; j_call: TRBJ1-4; cdr3_aa: CATQDGGEKLFF; cdr3_nt: TGTGCCACCCAAGATGGGGGGGAAAAACTGTTTTTT
v_call: TRBV15; clone_size: NA; d_call: NA; j_call: TRBJ2-5; cdr3_aa: CATGRATEETQYF; cdr3_nt: TGTGCCACCGGCAGGGCCACCGAAGAGACCCAGTACTTC
v_call: TRBV4-3; clone_size: NA; d_call: NA; j_call: TRBJ1-1; cdr3_aa: CASSQVGRGTEAFF; cdr3_nt: TGCGCCAGCAGCCAGGTCGGCCGGGGCACTGAAGCTTTCTTT
v_call: TRBV4-2; clone_size: NA; d_call: NA; j_call: TRBJ2-1; cdr3_aa: CASSQDSDKSYNEQFF; cdr3_nt: TGTGCCAGCAGCCAAGATTCGGACAAGTCCTACAATGAGCAGTTCTTC
v_call: TRBV4-1; clone_size: NA; d_call: NA; j_call: TRBJ1-2; cdr3_aa: CASSSLVGTHGYTF; cdr3_nt: TGCGCCAGCAGCTCTCTGGTCGGGACACATGGCTACACCTTC
v_call: TRBV15; clone_size: NA; d_call: NA; j_call: TRBJ2-3; cdr3_aa: CATSRGAASTDTQYF; cdr3_nt: TGTGCTACATCAAGGGGAGCTGCTAGCACAGATACGCAGTATTTT
v_call: TRBV7-3; clone_size: NA; d_call: TRBD2; j_call: TRBJ2-3; cdr3_aa: CASSRGGDTQYF; cdr3_nt: TGTGCCAGCAGCCGGGGGGGCGATACGCAGTATTTT
v_call: TRBV28; clone_size: NA; d_call: TRBD2; j_call: TRBJ2-3; cdr3_aa: CASSFLAGGVTDTQYF; cdr3_nt: TGTGCCAGCAGTTTCTTAGCGGGAGGGGTCACAGATACGCAGTATTTT
v_call: TRBV28; clone_size: NA; d_call: NA; j_call: TRBJ1-5; cdr3_aa: CASSPPGQPQHF; cdr3_nt: TGTGCCAGCAGCCCACCGGGACAGCCCCAGCATTTT
v_call: TRBV7-2; clone_size: NA; d_call: TRBD2; j_call: TRBJ2-1; cdr3_aa: CASSLAGGGIAYNEQFF; cdr3_nt: TGTGCCAGCAGCTTAGCTGGGGGGGGGATTGCCTACAATGAGCAGTTCTTC
v_call: TRBV7-8; clone_size: NA; d_call: TRBD2; j_call: TRBJ2-5; cdr3_aa: CASSLGVAGVGETQYF; cdr3_nt: TGTGCCAGCAGCTTAGGGGTAGCGGGAGTTGGGGAGACCCAGTACTTC
v_call: TRBV12-5; clone_size: NA; d_call: NA; j_call: TRBJ1-2; cdr3_aa: CASGREGGGYTF; cdr3_nt: TGTGCTAGTGGTCGGGAAGGAGGTGGCTACACCTTC
v_call: TRBV2; clone_size: NA; d_call: NA; j_call: TRBJ2-1; cdr3_aa: CASRATLARNEQFF; cdr3_nt: TGTGCCAGCAGAGCAACTCTAGCGCGGAATGAGCAGTTCTTC
v_call: TRBV2; clone_size: once; d_call: TRBD1; j_call: TRBJ2-7; cdr3_aa: CASSVGQGAYEQYF; cdr3_nt: TGTGCCAGCAGTGTGGGACAGGGGGCCTACGAGCAGTACTTC
v_call: TRBV3-1/TRBV3-2; clone_size: NA; d_call: NA; j_call: TRBJ1-3; cdr3_aa: CASSQDGVVGNTIYF; cdr3_nt: TGTGCCAGCAGCCAAGATGGAGTGGTTGGAAACACCATATATTTT
v_call: TRBV18; clone_size: once; d_call: NA; j_call: TRBJ2-1; cdr3_aa: CASSGQQSTNEQFF; cdr3_nt: TGTGCCAGCTCAGGGCAACAAAGCACCAATGAGCAGTTCTTC
v_call: TRBV2; clone_size: NA; d_call: TRBD1; j_call: TRBJ1-1; cdr3_aa: CASREGPGQGLRPFF; cdr3_nt: TGTGCCAGCAGAGAGGGACCGGGACAGGGTTTACGGCCTTTCTTT
v_call: TRBV5-4; clone_size: NA; d_call: TRBD2; j_call: TRBJ2-3; cdr3_aa: CASSTSGGHTDTQYF; cdr3_nt: TGTGCCAGCAGCACTAGCGGGGGGCACACAGATACGCAGTATTTT
v_call: TRBV9; clone_size: NA; d_call: NA; j_call: TRBJ1-3; cdr3_aa: CASSVDTSPGNTIYF; cdr3_nt: TGTGCCAGCAGCGTAGATACGTCACCTGGAAACACCATATATTTT
v_call: TRBV27; clone_size: NA; d_call: NA; j_call: TRBJ2-3; cdr3_aa: CASSSDPVIASTDTQYF; cdr3_nt: TGTGCCAGCAGTTCAGACCCAGTAATTGCTAGCACAGATACGCAGTATTTT
v_call: TRBV18; clone_size: NA; d_call: TRBD1; j_call: TRBJ1-4; cdr3_aa: CASSQLTGSSTNEKLFF; cdr3_nt: TGTGCCAGCTCCCAACTGACAGGGTCCTCAACTAATGAAAAACTGTTTTTT
v_call: TRBV5-1; clone_size: NA; d_call: NA; j_call: TRBJ2-7; cdr3_aa: CASSFQIFYEQYF; cdr3_nt: TGCGCCAGCAGCTTCCAGATATTCTACGAGCAGTACTTC
v_call: TRBV5-4; clone_size: once; d_call: NA; j_call: TRBJ2-5; cdr3_aa: CASSLGGLAVETQYF; cdr3_nt: TGTGCCAGCAGCTTGGGAGGGCTAGCTGTAGAGACCCAGTACTTC
v_call: TRBV3-1/TRBV3-2; clone_size: NA; d_call: NA; j_call: TRBJ2-1; cdr3_aa: CASSQDNEQFF; cdr3_nt: TGTGCCAGCAGCCAAGACAACGAGCAGTTCTTC